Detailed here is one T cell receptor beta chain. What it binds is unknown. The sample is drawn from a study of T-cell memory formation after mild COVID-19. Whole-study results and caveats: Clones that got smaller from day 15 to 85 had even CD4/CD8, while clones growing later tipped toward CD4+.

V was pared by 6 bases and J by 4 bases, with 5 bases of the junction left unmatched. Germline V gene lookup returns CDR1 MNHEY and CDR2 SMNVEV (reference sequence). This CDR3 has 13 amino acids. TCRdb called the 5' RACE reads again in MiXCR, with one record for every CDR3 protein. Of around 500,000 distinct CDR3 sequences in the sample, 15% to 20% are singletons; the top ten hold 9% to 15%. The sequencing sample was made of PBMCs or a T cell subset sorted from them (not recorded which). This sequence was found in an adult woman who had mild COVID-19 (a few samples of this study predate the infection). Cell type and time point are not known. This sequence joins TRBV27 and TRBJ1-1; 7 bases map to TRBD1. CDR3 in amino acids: CASRTGASTEAFF. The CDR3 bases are TGTGCCAGCAGAACAGGGGCCTCCACTGAAGCTTTCTTT.